This record looks at one T cell receptor beta chain sequence and its context. Its antigen specificity is not known. Base qualities are not recorded, but no much larger clone differs from it by a single base. The sample is drawn from a study of cytomegalovirus exposure and HLA in healthy donors (dated by TCRdb to about 2017). Describing the broader study: In an earlier analysis of about 560 of the donors, approximately 260 Gb of sequence data and 100 million or so unique TCR beta sequences from approximately 180 million T cells were reported. In an earlier analysis of roughly 600 of the donors, high-throughput TCR beta sequencing was used to judge whether each TCR beta V gene segment behaved as functional or pseudogenic. All discovery cohort repertoires had been generated on a single sequencing platform. The study used immunosequencing to profile the T cell repertoires of several hundred subjects and linked those repertoires to cytomegalovirus serostatus. Among the roughly 400 genotyped donors, approximately 82% belonged to the genetic ancestry cluster associated with self-reported Caucasian donors. Class I and class II HLA loci were covered by the typing at four-digit resolution. To predict cytomegalovirus infection status, the study combined high-throughput TCR immunosequencing, statistical association of individual TCRs with disease status, and machine learning. Donor age, sex, ethnicity and CMV serostatus were collected together with the repertoire data. The number of donors typed differed by locus, with roughly 620-630 for A, B, C, DRB1 and DQB1, roughly 520 for DQA1, over 600 for DPA1, and 450 to 480 for DPB1. Among 350 to 400 genotyped donors of the cohort, an average of approximately 250,000 unique TCR beta nucleotide sequences were sequenced per donor, roughly 18% of them non-productive. In a later analysis, previously published TCR beta repertoires from 600 to 850 donors were re-analyzed and high-resolution HLA genotyping was added so that TCR occurrence patterns could be studied. Besides the first cohort of hundreds of subjects, a separate validation cohort made up of some 110 different subjects was used. Because of strong linkage in the cohort, five DR-DQ haplotypes were treated as single units for association and clustering. The study aimed to test whether signatures of past pathogen exposure could be identified by cataloging public T cell receptors. About 330 gigabases of sequencing data and roughly 81 million unique TCR sequences made up an early release that covered 640 HLA-typed donors. Rather than drawing on any new phenotypic data, the later analysis identified candidate immune exposures from TCR beta sequences and the way those sequences occurred across donors. In a later genetic analysis, genome-wide SNP genotypes for about three fifths of the 666 donors were used, and that subset was treated as a discovery cohort.

The cohort was made up of approximately 670 healthy bone marrow donors. Cohort members were all nominally healthy when sampled, although unrecorded immune exposures were likely present. The donor tested CMV seronegative and was one of the 352 seronegative cohort members. Each donor provided a peripheral blood sample, and peripheral blood mononuclear cells were used for TCR beta sequencing. The Qiagen DNeasy Blood Extraction Kit was used to extract genomic DNA from the blood cell samples. V is pruned by 5 bases and J by 0 bases, leaving 9 bases of the junction without a gene match. The CDR3 measures 16 amino acids from cysteine to phenylalanine. CDR3 DNA is the only sequence kept; it has 48 bases, read in frame from the first base. CDR1 and CDR2 were assigned from the germline V gene (reference sequence) as LNHDA and SQIVND. The research as a whole found: Only TCR beta chains were sequenced in this cohort, and the absence of alpha or paired-chain data limited detectable features. Specific HLA alleles were associated with over 15,000 TCR beta sequences at a false discovery rate of 0.05 in a later analysis. A further reported finding was that TCR beta sequences accurately predicted the HLA-A and HLA-B alleles for most subjects in the first cohort. Presence/absence analyses assumed roughly uniform sequencing depth across donors, an assumption that may not hold. V-gene and J-gene trimming of TCR beta chains was associated with a missense DCLRE1C variant in a later genetic analysis, and the association was replicated in an independent cohort. A later analysis reported that several top co-occurrence clusters appeared linked to parvovirus B19, influenza, CMV and Epstein-Barr virus. A few of the identified cytomegalovirus-associated TCR beta chains were confirmed in vitro to be specific for cytomegalovirus antigens. Most TCR sequences were seen in very few donors, while some public TCRs were found in many individuals. HLA typing was unavailable for some donors at each locus, so association tests used only the typed subset. It was suggested by the authors that the approach could potentially be generalized to other disease states and immunological phenotypes. Strong co-occurrence of HLA alleles, especially DR and DQ, made assigning TCR associations to individual alleles difficult. Linkage disequilibrium might explain the correlated functional status among segregating V segments, but an unknown experimental factor could not be ruled out. In a later analysis, TCR association rates were found to vary across HLA loci, with the most associated TCRs seen for DRB1 alleles and the fewest for HLA-C alleles. In the study, 150 to 200 TCR beta chains were listed as associated with cytomegalovirus. In both the original and validation cohorts, the classifier was reported to diagnose cytomegalovirus status with high specificity and sensitivity. A group of highly shared sequence variants was considered likely to be a technical artifact of the sequencing pipeline. In a later genetic analysis, fewer N-insertions in productive TCRs were reported among donors in an Asian-associated ancestry cluster than the roughly 700-donor mean. Most CMV-associated TCR beta chains appeared to be HLA-restricted in a later analysis, and the HLA associations seemed to be driven largely by CMV exposure. Because the 87-base-pair reads could not distinguish some IMGT-functional V segments, including TRBV6-2 and TRBV6-3, those segments were excluded. CMV serostatus was the only immune exposure information available for the cohort. In a later analysis, HLA-associated TCR beta chains showed more clonal expansion and lower generation probabilities than non-associated chains that were equally common. Because counts were too low, seventeen rarely observed V segments, including chromosome 9 orphons, were left out of the earlier analysis of about 620 of the donors. In an earlier analysis of more than 500 of the donors, most TCR beta V segments appeared in productive rearrangements about 87% or about 30% of the time, broadly matching IMGT annotations.

Receptors were amplified or captured by the immunoSEQ multiplex PCR assay. For the multiplex PCR, a mixture combining 60 forward primers for TCR Vbeta segments and 13 reverse primers for TCR Jbeta segments was used. A multiplex PCR assay on genomic DNA amplified the CDR3 region of rearranged TCR beta genes. Amplified TCR beta libraries were sequenced as 87-base-pair reads on the Illumina HiSeq System. Turning to the authors' computational methods: Across the 700 or so repertoires, a later analysis counted 80 million or so unique TCR beta chains, around 11 million of which were shared by at least two donors. Raw reads were error-corrected and collapsed into unique sequences with a nearest-neighbor algorithm that merged closely related sequences to remove PCR and sequencing errors. CDR3 sequences were aligned to IMGT reference sequences to assign V, D and J gene segments. For a sequence to be retained, a match of at least six nucleotides was required to both a V gene segment and a J gene segment. A rearrangement counted as productive if the CDR3 had no stop codons and remained in frame with V and J, and every other rearrangement counted as non-productive. Following IMGT convention, CDR3 was defined as the stretch from the second conserved V-encoded cysteine to the conserved J-encoded phenylalanine. The earlier analysis of 587 of the donors excluded sequences that lacked an unambiguous match to a single V gene segment. An earlier analysis of under 750 of the donors called V segments functional above 56.7% productive rearrangements and segregating when the between-donor standard deviation exceeded 5%. A statistical classification framework was developed to diagnose cytomegalovirus status using the catalog of TCR beta chain sequences. A later analysis assigned V and J genes by comparing TCR nucleotide sequences with IMGT/GENE-DB human TR gene sequences. A later analysis assigned CDR3 sequences and most-parsimonious VDJ recombination scenarios with the TCRdist pipeline. A later analysis defined each TCR beta chain by its CDR3 amino acid sequence plus V-gene family, and excluded reads lacking a unique V-gene family. As a way to deal with suspected cross-contamination and a sequencing artifact, a later analysis dropped 592 nucleotide sequences that were highly shared and had low generation probability. In a later analysis, a clonal expansion index for each public chain was calculated from normalized within-repertoire ranks of inferred template counts. In a later analysis, generation probabilities were computed using a VDJ recombination model fitted to out-of-frame rearrangements, and the results were checked against IGoR. In a later analysis, hypergeometric tests were used to score TCR-TCR, TCR-HLA and TCR-CMV co-occurrence, with a repertoire-size bias correction applied to TCR pairs. To estimate false discovery rates, a later analysis permuted the HLA or CMV assignments 20 times. In a later analysis, co-occurring TCRs were grouped with DBSCAN, and TCRdist sequence similarity was added when clustering was performed within HLA-allele-positive subsets. Co-occurrence clustering excluded repertoires with fewer than 30,000 or more than 120,000 public chains, plus five with anomalous nucleotide sharing. Sourced from immuneACCESS, this table was stored by TCRdb with only in-frame sequences that have V and J called. A share of the clones is absent; for the studies checked, an unresolved V gene accounts for under half, and the remainder has no known explanation. D and trimming were read from the DNA, whereas the V and J calls and clone size are those reported in that table. The sample yields 100,000 to 150,000 clones; roughly 79% were counted once. Together, the top ten hold 0.6% to 0.7% of the sample.

The chain was built from TRBV19 and TRBJ1-2; 7 bases in between match TRBD1. The receptor comes from a man younger than 30 in good health and CMV-seronegative. The sequenced sample consisted of PBMCs. The CDR3 has the sequence CASSRGTAQSNYGYTF. The DNA is TGTGCCAGTAGTCGTGGGACAGCTCAGTCTAACTATGGCTACACCTTC.